The present T cell receptor beta chain was sequenced within a study of OX40 agonist ivuxolimab in advanced cancers. With regard to the full study: Ivuxolimab was an agonistic, fully human IgG2 monoclonal antibody directed against OX40 (CD134), a costimulatory receptor. Patients were allowed to have had prior anti-PD-1, anti-PD-L1 or anti-CTLA-4 therapy, and around 43% of the dose-escalation patients had been treated with checkpoint inhibitors. A male proportion of roughly 80% and a mean age of approximately 62 years, ranging from 23 to 79, were recorded for the dose-escalation cohort. Intravenous ivuxolimab was administered to patients every 2 weeks at six dose levels: 0.01, 0.1, 0.3, 1.5, 3 and 10 mg/kg. The purpose of peripheral TCRbeta sequencing was to test whether ivuxolimab changed TCR sequence diversity and led to clonal T-cell expansion. Among the roughly 50 dose-escalation patients, around 19 had hepatocellular carcinoma, around 15 melanoma, 9 renal cell carcinoma and 9 head and neck cancer. Partial responses were achieved by three dose-escalation patients, of whom one had hepatocellular carcinoma and two had cutaneous melanoma. The monotherapy dose-escalation portion (N = 52 patients) of the phase I ivuxolimab trial is reported in the paper.

This clone was recorded a few times. There is no known antigen for this receptor. No base-level quality is on record; no much larger clone is a single base apart. Study-level results and caveats: Partial responders in the 0.1-3.0 mg/kg groups had among the lowest normalized peripheral clonal expansion, especially among CD8+ T cells. Low levels of normalized T-cell clonal expansion were also seen in some nonresponding patients. After ivuxolimab, more expanded clones were found on average in CD8+ T cells than in CD4+ T cells. The antigen specificity of the peripheral T cells that underwent clonal expansion was not determined. Clonal expansion of both CD4+ and CD8+ blood T cells was observed from baseline to week 6 at doses 0.1 to 3.0 mg/kg.

Patients with autoimmune disease history or receiving systemic immunosuppression were excluded from the trial. Peripheral blood for TCR sequencing was collected from all dose cohorts at baseline, on cycle 4 day 1, and on cycle 7 day 1. The samples were drawn from a first-in-human, open-label, multicenter phase I dose-escalation trial of ivuxolimab. Adults with locally advanced or metastatic melanoma, renal cell carcinoma, hepatocellular carcinoma or head and neck squamous cell carcinoma were enrolled in the trial. CD4+ and CD8+ T cells were sorted separately from peripheral blood before TCR sequencing. Trimming costs V 4 bases and J 4 bases, and their ends lie 10 bases apart. Measured from the cysteine to the phenylalanine, the CDR3 is 12 residues long. The CDR3 DNA has 36 bases and is translated from base 1. The germline V gene encodes CDR1 GTSNPN and CDR2 SVGIG (reference sequence). Genomic DNA was extracted from sorted cells for sequencing of the TCRbeta CDR3 region. The immunoSEQ Assay was used for sequencing of TCRbeta CDR3 regions. The table was pulled from immuneACCESS by TCRdb, which kept in-frame rearrangements only. Such tables lose some clones; where checked, under half of the loss comes from unresolved V genes, and the rest has no known cause. Across this sample there are about 50,000 clones, with about 76% seen only once. Approximately 1% of the sample is taken by the ten largest.

The chain is encoded by TRBV30 joined to TRBJ2-5, with a tentative D gene TRBD1 over 5 matching bases. The receptor was derived from an adult with an advanced solid tumor such as melanoma, head and neck, liver or kidney cancer. Source: CD4+ or CD8+ T cells sorted from blood, taken in a trial of the OX40 agonist ivuxolimab. In nucleotide form, the sequence is TGTGCCTGGAATCAGGGCACAGAGACCCAGTACTTC. The encoded protein is CAWNQGTETQYF.